A single sample is the source of the 27 T cell receptor beta chains below, sequenced in a study of regulatory T cells in long-lasting Graves disease. Construction of TCR beta libraries relied on iRepertoire HTBI primers and on Arm-PCR targeting CDR3 regions. TCRdb re-called the multiplex PCR reads through MiXCR, storing one row per CDR3 protein. The sample includes a few hundred thousand distinct CDR3 sequences, 23% of them seen just once. Specified time point: persistent/refractory GD, antithyroid drugs over 5 years with positive TRAb. The authors made the TCR library using RNA they extracted from PBMCs. The sample was peripheral blood mononuclear cells (PBMCs), taken when the disease was refractory, from a patient treated with antithyroid drugs. The receptors stem from a female donor with Graves disease.

There are many counts of this clonotype. The chain couples TRBV2 to TRBJ1-2, with D uncertain. The V end was cut by 10 bases, the J end by 8 bases, with 20 bases between. The CDR3 extends over 13 amino acids. Germline V gene sequence: CDR1 SNHLY, CDR2 FYNNEI. The CDR3 region is CAIASPGRTGYTF. CDR3 sequence (DNA): TGTGCCATAGCCTCGCCTGGCAGGACCGGCTACACCTTC.

This clonotype was observed a handful of times. This chain connects TRBV12-3 or TRBV12-4 to TRBJ2-2; the D is unclear. The CDR3 contains 14 residues. With 5 bases removed from V and 4 bases from J, the gap between germline ends came to 11 bases. CDR3 region: CASSPAITTGELFF. CDR3 DNA sequence: TGTGCCAGCAGTCCCGCCATAACCACCGGGGAGCTGTTTTTT.

V and J are TRBV27 and TRBJ2-7; D might be TRBD2 (6 bases). The ends were cut back, 7 bases at V and 2 bases at J, with 15 bases in the middle. Per the germline V gene, CDR1 is MNHEY and CDR2 is SMNVEV (reference sequence). The CDR3 is made up of 14 amino acids. The CDR3 sequence is CASKPGLSTYEQYF. The CDR3 DNA reads TGTGCCAGCAAGCCAGGACTATCAACCTACGAGCAGTACTTC.

This clonotype was counted a few times. The chain joins TRBV30 to TRBJ1-3; D uncertain. The CDR3 runs to 13 residues. The germline gives CDR1 GTSNPN, CDR2 SVGIG (reference sequence). The ends were cut back, 0 bases at V and 7 bases at J, with 10 bases in the middle. Written as DNA, the CDR3 is TGTGCCTGGAGTGTGGATCCCAGGAACACCATATATTTT. Translation: CAWSVDPRNTIYF.

This clonotype was found a few times. The chain employs TRBV14 and TRBJ1-1; D is possibly TRBD1 (5 bases). The CDR3 extends over 16 amino acids. Per the germline V gene, CDR1 is SGHDN and CDR2 is FVKESK. Trimming removed 2 bases at V and 4 bases at J, with 17 bases between. The CDR3 DNA reads as TGTGCCAGCAGCCAAATGGGGATCGCGGGGGGCACTGAAGCTTTCTTT. It codes for CASSQMGIAGGTEAFF.

In its sample, this clonotype was seen a few times. The rearrangement links TRBV6-1 to TRBJ2-4; a weak D match, TRBD2 (6 bases). This CDR3 is built from 14 residues. Germline V gene sequence: CDR1 MNHNS, CDR2 SASEGT. V was trimmed by 11 bases and J by 3 bases, leaving 17 bases between them. The CDR3 here is CAPPPGGSKNIQYF. In DNA, the CDR3 is TGTGCCCCCCCACCAGGAGGGAGCAAAAACATTCAGTACTTC.

This clonotype occurred once. The rearrangement joins TRBV6-5 to TRBJ2-1; D not certain. This CDR3 contains 16 residues. Germline-derived CDR1 and CDR2 are MNHEY and SVGAGI. The V gene lost 0 bases and the J gene lost 4 bases, with 13 bases spanning the gap. This CDR3 reads CASSYSFRPTYNEQFF. CDR3 nucleotide sequence: TGTGCCAGCAGTTACTCTTTCCGACCCACTTACAATGAGCAGTTCTTC.

The chain couples TRBV29-1 to TRBJ1-2; possibly TRBD1 for D (5 bases). Trimming pared 4 bases from V and 7 bases from J, leaving 13 bases between. The CDR3 contains 12 residues. In germline, CDR1 is SQVTM, CDR2 ANQGSEA. The CDR3 is CSVVGDRLGYTF. In DNA form, the CDR3 reads TGCAGCGTTGTGGGGGACCGCCTTGGCTACACCTTC.

This clonotype was counted only a few times. The V and J genes are TRBV5-1 and TRBJ1-1; TRBD1 might be the D (5 bases). The CDR3 sequence is 11 residues long. Trimming took 10 bases from V and 7 from J, leaving 14 bases between them. From germline, CDR1 is SGHRS and CDR2 YFSETQ. This CDR3 reads CAGRQGSEAFF. CDR3 coding DNA: TGCGCCGGCCGTCAGGGAAGTGAAGCTTTCTTT.

Remarks on this clonotype: It may be a read error: a sequence one base away is much more abundant. The V and J genes are TRBV2 and TRBJ2-5; 13 nucleotides agree with TRBD2. The germline V gene has CDR1 SNHLY and CDR2 FYNNEI. There are 15 residues in the CDR3. V shed 7 bases, J shed 7 bases, and the junction held 9 bases outside the gene matches. CDR3 bases: TGTGCCAGCAACAGACTAGCGGGAGGTTCAGGGACCCAGTACTTC. It translates to CASNRLAGGSGTQYF.

The chain combines TRBV12-5 with TRBJ2-1; D not resolved. V was clipped by 6 bases and J by 3 bases, with 9 bases between them. The CDR3 loop spans 13 amino acids. CDR1 LGHNT and CDR2 FRNRAP come from the germline V gene. The CDR3 DNA reads as TGTGCTAGTGGCCCCCCCAACTACAATGAGCAGTTCTTC. It specifies CASGPPNYNEQFF.

This clonotype was seen more than once but under ten times. Being one base from a much bigger clone, this may be a read error. The rearrangement uses TRBV3-1 and TRBJ2-7; 11 nucleotides agree with TRBD2. The CDR3 has 14 residues. Per the germline V gene, CDR1 is LGHDT and CDR2 is YNNKEL (reference sequence). The J segment lost 2 bases and the V segment lost 4 bases, leaving 1 base of the junction unmatched. CDR3 in amino acids: CASSPSGRPYEQYF. CDR3 coding DNA: TGTGCCAGCAGCCCTAGCGGGAGGCCCTACGAGCAGTACTTC.

This clonotype was seen a few times. The V and J genes are TRBV6-2 or TRBV6-3 and TRBJ2-2; maybe TRBD1 (5 bases). This CDR3 has 15 amino acids. Looked up from germline, CDR1 is MNHEY and CDR2 is SVGEGT. V lost 2 bases, J lost 0 bases, and 7 bases lay in between. CDR3 protein: CASSYTGANTGELFF. In DNA form, the CDR3 reads TGTGCCAGCAGTTACACAGGTGCGAACACCGGGGAGCTGTTTTTT.

This clonotype was seen more than once but under ten times. The chain combines TRBV5-5 with TRBJ2-5, with D possibly matching TRBD2 (6 bases). V gave up 5 bases and J gave up 5 bases, with 19 bases separating them. Germline values: CDR1 SGHKS, CDR2 YYEKEE (reference sequence). This CDR3 is 15 amino acids long. This CDR3 reads CASSSGGRLGETQYF. Here the CDR3 DNA reads TGTGCCAGCAGTTCCGGGGGAAGGCTTGGGGAGACCCAGTACTTC.

V is TRBV10-3 and J is TRBJ2-7, with D possibly TRBD2 on 5 matching bases. Germline CDR1 reads ENHRY; CDR2 reads SYGVKD. The V gene lost 3 bases and the J gene lost 4 bases, with 13 bases spanning the gap. CDR3 length: 14 amino acids. CDR3 in amino acids: CAISEGLARYEQYF. The DNA for the CDR3 is TGTGCCATCAGTGAAGGGCTAGCCAGATACGAGCAGTACTTC.

This clonotype was observed a few times. This chain connects TRBV12-3 or TRBV12-4 to TRBJ1-3, with D maybe TRBD1 (6 bases). This CDR3 has 14 amino acids. Trimming removed 6 bases at V and 2 bases at J, with 11 bases between. The chain's CDR3 is CASREQGTGNTIYF. The DNA for the CDR3 is TGTGCCAGCAGGGAACAGGGAACTGGAAACACCATATATTTT.

In this sample, this clonotype turned up many times. The V call is TRBV11-2, the J call TRBJ2-7; weak D call: TRBD1 (5 bases). V gave up 3 bases and J gave up 6 bases, with 12 bases separating them. CDR3 size: 13 residues. CDR1 and CDR2 from the germline V gene are SGHAT and FQNNGV. The CDR3: CASSLGQAAEQYF. CDR3 DNA sequence: TGTGCCAGCAGCTTGGGGCAGGCCGCCGAGCAGTACTTC.

Comments on this clonotype: The conserved final phenylalanine or tryptophan is absent from the CDR3, which likely points to a read error. The genes are TRBV5-1 and TRBJ1-1, with D perhaps TRBD1 (6 bases). The CDR3 totals 13 residues. Germline V gives CDR1 SGHRS, CDR2 YFSETQ. The germline V and J ends were trimmed by 2 bases and 4 bases, with 9 bases remaining between them. CDR3 sequence: CASSLAGATEAFL. The CDR3, as DNA: TGCGCCAGCAGCTTAGCAGGGGCCACTGAAGCTTTCCTT.

A few counts support this clonotype. This chain connects TRBV5-1 to TRBJ2-7; TRBD2 aligns across 7 bases. The junction had 15 bases not matched to a gene; V was cut back by 3 bases and J by 3 bases. Germline CDR1 is SGHRS and CDR2 is YFSETQ. The CDR3 has 17 residues. The CDR3 bases are TGCGCCAGCAGCTCTACACGTGGACTAGTCGACTACTACGAGCAGTACTTC. As protein: CASSSTRGLVDYYEQYF. Variable domain in full (rest from reference TRBV5-1 and TRBJ2-7): KAGVTQTPRYLIKTRGQQVTLSCSPISGHRSVSWYQQTPGQGLQFLFEYFSETQRNKGNFPGRFSGRQFSNSRSEMNVSTLELGDSALYLCASSSTRGLVDYYEQYFGPGTRLTVT.

This clonotype was observed many times. This chain links TRBV11-2 with TRBJ2-5; 7 bases match TRBD2. V was clipped by 6 bases and J by 3 bases; unmatched bases: 7. CDR1 is SGHAT, CDR2 FQNNGV, per germline. There are 14 residues in the CDR3. CDR3 sequence (DNA): TGTGCCAGCAGTCCCCGGGAGGTTGAAGAGACCCAGTACTTC. It is translated as CASSPREVEETQYF. Looking up the rest from reference TRBV11-2 and TRBJ2-5 gives the full variable domain: EAGVAQSPRYKIIEKRQSVAFWCNPISGHATLYWYQQILGQGPKLLIQFQNNGVVDDSQLPKDRFSAERLKGVDSTLKIQPAKLEDSAVYLCASSPREVEETQYFGPGTRLLVL.

A few counts support this clonotype. The rearrangement links TRBV11-2 to TRBJ2-2; 12 bases align to TRBD2. Unmatched junction bases numbered 1, after V lost 1 base and J lost 4 bases. Germline CDR1 SGHAT, CDR2 FQNNGV. The CDR3 is made up of 16 amino acids. The CDR3 loop reads CASSLGLAGATGELFF. For the CDR3, the DNA is TGTGCCAGCAGCTTAGGACTAGCGGGAGCCACCGGGGAGCTGTTTTTT.

The gene calls are TRBV29-1 and TRBJ1-2; 9 bases fit TRBD1. Germline lookup yields CDR1 SQVTM and CDR2 ANQGSEA. This CDR3 is 14 amino acids long. V trimming: 6 bases; J trimming: 0 bases; junction bases outside the gene matches: 5. The CDR3 loop is CSVRQGDSNYGYTF. For the CDR3, the DNA is TGCAGCGTCCGACAGGGGGACTCTAACTATGGCTACACCTTC.

This clonotype was observed a handful of times. This chain links TRBV9 with TRBJ1-2, with 7 bases aligning to TRBD1. Germline lookup yields CDR1 SGDLS and CDR2 YYNGEE. CDR3 length equals 14 residues. J gave up 4 bases and V 4 bases, and 7 bases lay outside the gene matches. CDR3 loop: CASSPTTGTYGYTF. The DNA for the CDR3 is TGTGCCAGCAGCCCGACGACAGGGACCTATGGCTACACCTTC.

In this sample, this clonotype turned up a few times. V is TRBV7-9 and J is TRBJ2-5; D might be TRBD1 (6 bases). The V end lost 2 bases, the J end lost 2 bases, and 9 bases lay between the germline ends. Germline CDR1 reads SEHNR; CDR2 reads FQNEAQ (reference sequence). The CDR3 length is 14 residues. The CDR3 DNA reads TGTGCCAGCAGCTTACCGGACAGTCAAGAGACCCAGTACTTC. Its translation is CASSLPDSQETQYF. The full variable domain, its missing parts supplied by reference TRBV7-9 and TRBJ2-5, is DTGVSQNPRHKITKRGQNVTFRCDPISEHNRLYWYRQTLGQGPEFLTYFQNEAQLEKSRLLSDRFSAERPKGSFSTLEIQRTEQGDSAMYLCASSLPDSQETQYFGPGTRLLVL.

This clonotype was found many times. This rearrangement joins TRBV27 to TRBJ1-5; D uncertain. Trimming removed 5 bases at V and 0 bases at J, with 11 bases between. This CDR3 has 15 residues. Germline V gene data show CDR1 as MNHEY and CDR2 as SMNVEV (reference sequence). The CDR3 DNA follows: TGTGCCAGCAGTCAAGATCGAAGTAGCAATCAGCCCCAGCATTTT. This translates into CASSQDRSSNQPQHF.

This clonotype was observed a few times. This chain uses TRBV7-2 with TRBJ1-4; D is unresolved. The CDR3 spans 14 residues. Germline CDR1 reads SGHTA; CDR2 reads FQGNSA. V lost 0 bases and J 0 bases, leaving 2 bases between the germline ends. For the CDR3, the DNA is TGTGCCAGCAGCTTAGCCCCAACTAATGAAAAACTGTTTTTT. Protein product: CASSLAPTNEKLFF.

The V and J genes are TRBV7-6 and TRBJ1-4; TRBD1 is a possible D gene (5 bases). The CDR3 is 16 amino acids. Germline CDR1 is SGHVS and CDR2 is FNYEAQ. V was pared by 5 bases and J by 7 bases, with 20 bases between. Written as DNA, the CDR3 is TGTGCCAGCAGCCCAGCCCCTGGTGGGACTCGTGAAAAACTGTTTTTT. Translating it yields CASSPAPGGTREKLFF.